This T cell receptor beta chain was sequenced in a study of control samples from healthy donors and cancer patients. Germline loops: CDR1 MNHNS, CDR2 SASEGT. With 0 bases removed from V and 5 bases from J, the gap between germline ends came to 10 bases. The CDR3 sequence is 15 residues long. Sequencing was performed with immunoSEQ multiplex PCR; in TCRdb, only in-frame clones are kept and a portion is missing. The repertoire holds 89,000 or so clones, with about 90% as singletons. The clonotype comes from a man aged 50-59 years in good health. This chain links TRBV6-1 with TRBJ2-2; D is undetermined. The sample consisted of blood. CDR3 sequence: CASSEALHYTGELFF. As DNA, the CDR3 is TGTGCCAGCAGTGAAGCTCTACATTATACCGGGGAGCTGTTTTTT.